Here is one TCR beta chain with its context. As the sequencing template, cDNA was produced by extracting RNA and reverse transcribing it. Method: immunoSEQ multiplex PCR; TCRdb's copy keeps in-frame clones and lacks some. Of about 180,000 clones listed, about 63% are singletons. Alopecia areata patients provided lesional scalp punch biopsies and peripheral blood. The sample comes from a study of CD8+ T cells in alopecia areata. Study details: Tofacitinib exposure lasted 6 to 18 months, followed by 6 months off drug.

The germline V gene encodes CDR1 SGHRS and CDR2 YFSETQ. The junction had 5 bases not matched to a gene; V was cut back by 3 bases and J by 3 bases. CDR3 length: 15 residues. This chain connects TRBV5-1 to TRBJ2-2; 7 positions agree with TRBD2. Sequenced here: CD4+ T cells sorted from blood, sampled at week 0. The receptor comes from a human donor with alopecia areata. In DNA, the CDR3 is TGCGCCAGCAGCTCCGATCTAGCGGACACCGGGGAGCTGTTTTTT. Its protein product is CASSSDLADTGELFF.